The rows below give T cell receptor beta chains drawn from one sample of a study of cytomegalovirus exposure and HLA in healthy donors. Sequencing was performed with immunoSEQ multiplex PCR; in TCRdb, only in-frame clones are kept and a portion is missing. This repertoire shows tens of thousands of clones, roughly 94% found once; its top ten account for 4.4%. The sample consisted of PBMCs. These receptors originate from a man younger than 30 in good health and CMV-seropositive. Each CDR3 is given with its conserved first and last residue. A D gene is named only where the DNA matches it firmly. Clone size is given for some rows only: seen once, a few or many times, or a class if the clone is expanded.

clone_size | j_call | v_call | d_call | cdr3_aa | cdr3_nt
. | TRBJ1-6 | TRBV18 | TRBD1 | CASSPGTGDSPLHF | TGTGCCAGCTCACCAGGGACAGGGGATTCACCCCTCCACTTT
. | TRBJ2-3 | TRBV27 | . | CASSNRGGPRDTQYF | TGTGCCAGCAGTAATAGGGGGGGCCCAAGAGATACGCAGTATTTT
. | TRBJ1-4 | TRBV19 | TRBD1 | CASSPRRQGAREKLFF | TGTGCCAGTAGTCCCCGCCGACAGGGGGCGCGTGAAAAACTGTTTTTT
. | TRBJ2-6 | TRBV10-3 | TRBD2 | CAISESTPSLAGSGANVLTF | TGTGCCATCAGTGAGTCCACACCTTCACTAGCGGGATCTGGGGCCAACGTCCTGACTTTC
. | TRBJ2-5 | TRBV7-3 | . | CASSLGDTSVQYF | TGTGCCAGCAGCTTAGGGGACACGTCCGTCCAGTACTTC
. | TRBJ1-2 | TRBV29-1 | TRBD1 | CSVEPGQGASEGYTF | TGCAGCGTAGAACCGGGACAGGGGGCCTCGGAAGGCTACACCTTC
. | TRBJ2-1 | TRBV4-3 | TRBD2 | CASSPGTSAYNEQFF | TGCGCCAGCAGCCCGGGGACTAGCGCATACAATGAGCAGTTCTTC
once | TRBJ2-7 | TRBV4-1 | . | CASSSRDTYEQYF | TGCGCCAGCAGCTCCCGGGACACCTACGAGCAGTACTTC
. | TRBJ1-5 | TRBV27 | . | CASSLLGREDNQPQHF | TGTGCCAGCAGTTTACTCGGCAGGGAGGACAATCAGCCCCAGCATTTT
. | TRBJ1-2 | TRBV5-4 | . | CASSLGLYGYTF | TGTGCCAGCAGCTTGGGGCTCTATGGCTACACCTTC
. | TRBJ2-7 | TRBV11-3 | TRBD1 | CASSRGQGAHEQYF | TGTGCCAGCAGCCGGGGGCAGGGGGCCCACGAGCAGTACTTC
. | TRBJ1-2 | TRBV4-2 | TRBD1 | CASSQETRTGDYGYTF | TGTGCCAGCAGCCAAGAGACCAGGACAGGGGACTATGGCTACACCTTC
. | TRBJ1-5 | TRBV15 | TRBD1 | CATSRAGTGGSQPQHF | TGTGCCACCAGCAGAGCCGGGACAGGGGGCTCGCAGCCCCAGCATTTT
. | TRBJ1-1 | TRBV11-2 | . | CASSSRSEAFF | TGTGCCAGCAGCTCCCGGTCTGAAGCTTTCTTT
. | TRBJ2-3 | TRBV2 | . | CASSEAEKSRLDTQYF | TGTGCCAGCAGTGAAGCCGAAAAGTCCAGGCTGGATACGCAGTATTTT
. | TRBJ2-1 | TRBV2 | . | CASSEALGGPYNEQFF | TGTGCCAGCAGTGAAGCTTTGGGGGGACCCTACAATGAGCAGTTCTTC
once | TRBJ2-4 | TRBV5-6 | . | CASSSSGQEGIQYF | TGTGCCAGCAGCTCTTCGGGGCAGGAGGGCATTCAGTACTTC
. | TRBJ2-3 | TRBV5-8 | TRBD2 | CASSLTWTSGSSTDTQYF | TGTGCCAGCAGCTTGACCTGGACTAGCGGCAGTAGCACAGATACGCAGTATTTT
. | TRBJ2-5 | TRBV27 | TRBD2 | CASSSGLAGIETQYF | TGTGCCAGCAGTTCTGGACTAGCGGGGATCGAGACCCAGTACTTC
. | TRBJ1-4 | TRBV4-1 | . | CASSQDREVTTNEKLFF | TGCGCCAGCAGCCAAGATAGAGAGGTTACAACTAATGAAAAACTGTTTTTT
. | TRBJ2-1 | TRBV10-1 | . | CASSLDSSSYNEQFF | TGCGCCAGCAGTTTGGACTCAAGCTCCTACAATGAGCAGTTCTTC
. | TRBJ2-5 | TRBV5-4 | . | CASSLGGTFQETQYF | TGTGCCAGCAGCTTGGGCGGGACCTTTCAAGAGACCCAGTACTTC
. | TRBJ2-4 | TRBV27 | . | CASRPTSRNIQYF | TGTGCCAGCAGACCCACTAGCAGGAACATTCAGTACTTC
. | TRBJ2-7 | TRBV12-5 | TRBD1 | CASGMGQGRNEQYF | TGTGCTAGTGGCATGGGACAGGGGCGCAACGAGCAGTACTTC
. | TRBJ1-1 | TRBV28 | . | CASFAQGLVTEAFF | TGTGCCAGCTTTGCGCAGGGCTTGGTTACTGAAGCTTTCTTT
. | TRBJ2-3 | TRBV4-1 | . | CASSQERGTMEWYF | TGCGCCAGCAGCCAAGAAAGGGGGACTATGGAATGGTATTTT
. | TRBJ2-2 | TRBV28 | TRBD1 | CASSLDRGYKHGELFF | TGTGCCAGCAGTCTGGACAGGGGATATAAACACGGGGAGCTGTTTTTT
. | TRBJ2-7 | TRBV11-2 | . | CASSSVTGSYEQYF | TGTGCCAGCAGCTCTGTAACGGGTTCCTACGAGCAGTACTTC
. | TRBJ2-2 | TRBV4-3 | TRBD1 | CASSQDRDRDTGELFF | TGCGCCAGCAGCCAAGATAGGGACAGGGACACCGGGGAGCTGTTTTTT
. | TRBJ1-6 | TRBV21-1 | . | CASSKARGEGYSPLHF | TGTGCCAGCAGCAAAGCGCGGGGGGAGGGGTATTCACCCCTCCACTTT
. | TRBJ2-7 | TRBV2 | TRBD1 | CASSSGTGVGEQYF | TGTGCCAGCAGTTCCGGGACAGGGGTTGGCGAGCAGTACTTC
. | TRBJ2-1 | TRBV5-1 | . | CASSLASGESSYNEQFF | TGCGCCAGCAGCTTGGCTTCAGGGGAGAGCTCCTACAATGAGCAGTTCTTC
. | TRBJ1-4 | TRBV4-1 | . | CASSQAPGQDNEKLFF | TGCGCCAGCAGCCAAGCTCCGGGACAAGATAATGAAAAACTGTTTTTT
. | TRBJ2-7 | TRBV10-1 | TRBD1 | CASSKTGVYEQYF | TGCGCCAGCAGTAAGACAGGGGTATACGAGCAGTACTTC
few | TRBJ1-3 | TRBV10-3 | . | CAIKEAGSGNTIYF | TGTGCCATCAAGGAAGCGGGCTCTGGAAACACCATATATTTT
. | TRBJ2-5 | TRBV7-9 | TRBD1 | CASSLESGTGYEETQYF | TGTGCCAGCAGCTTAGAATCGGGGACAGGGTATGAAGAGACCCAGTACTTC
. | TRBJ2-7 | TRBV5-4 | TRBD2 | CASGLAGGPGYEQYF | TGTGCCAGCGGGCTAGCGGGAGGGCCGGGGTACGAGCAGTACTTC
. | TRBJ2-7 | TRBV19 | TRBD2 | CASSTTSGSYEQYF | TGTGCCAGTAGTACGACTAGCGGGAGCTACGAGCAGTACTTC
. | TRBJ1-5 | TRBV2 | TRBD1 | CASRDRGDQPQHF | TGTGCCAGCAGGGACAGGGGAGATCAGCCCCAGCATTTT
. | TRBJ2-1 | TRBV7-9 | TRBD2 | CASRSARLAVEEQFF | TGTGCCAGCAGGTCGGCTCGACTAGCGGTTGAAGAGCAGTTCTTC
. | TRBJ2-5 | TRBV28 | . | CASSLPPGTQYF | TGTGCCAGCAGTTTGCCCCCAGGGACCCAGTACTTC
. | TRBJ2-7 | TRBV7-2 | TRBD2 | CASSSGLAGVEQYF | TGTGCCAGCAGCTCGGGACTAGCGGGAGTTGAGCAGTACTTC
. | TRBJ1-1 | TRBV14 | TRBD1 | CASSPPRRGLRDTEAFF | TGTGCCAGCAGCCCTCCCCGCAGGGGGCTAAGGGACACTGAAGCTTTCTTT
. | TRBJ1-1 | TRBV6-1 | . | CASTPGQSNTEAFF | TGTGCCAGCACCCCCGGACAGTCGAACACTGAAGCTTTCTTT
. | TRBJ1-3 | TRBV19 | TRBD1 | CASSITGEAGNTIYF | TGTGCCAGTAGTATAACAGGGGAAGCCGGAAACACCATATATTTT
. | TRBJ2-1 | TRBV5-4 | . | CASSPRTAYNEQFF | TGTGCCAGCTCCCCTCGGACTGCTTACAATGAGCAGTTCTTC
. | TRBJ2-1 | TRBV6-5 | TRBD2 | CASSYSPSGRRNEQFF | TGTGCCAGCAGTTACTCGCCTAGCGGGAGACGAAATGAGCAGTTCTTC
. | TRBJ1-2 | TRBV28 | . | CASSFGRRDYGYTF | TGTGCCAGCAGTTTCGGGCGGAGGGACTATGGCTACACCTTC
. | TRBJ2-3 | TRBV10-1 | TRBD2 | CASSGLAGSDTQYF | TGCGCCAGCTCGGGACTAGCGGGATCAGATACGCAGTATTTT
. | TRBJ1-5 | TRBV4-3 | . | CASTAKGGGQLGNQPQHF | TGCGCCAGCACCGCAAAAGGGGGGGGGCAGTTAGGCAATCAGCCCCAGCATTTT
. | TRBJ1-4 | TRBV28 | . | CASSPGGWQAPEKLFF | TGTGCCAGCAGTCCGGGGGGATGGCAGGCGCCTGAAAAACTGTTTTTT
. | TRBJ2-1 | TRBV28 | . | CASSLSWRIAGPYMEQFF | TGTGCCAGCAGTTTATCTTGGCGAATTGCGGGACCCTATATGGAGCAGTTCTTC
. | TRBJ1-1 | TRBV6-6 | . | CASSYSEGNTEAFF | TGTGCCAGCAGTTACTCGGAGGGGAACACTGAAGCTTTCTTT